The 4 T cell receptor beta chains below all came from one sample that was sequenced in a study of blood T cell repertoires in COVID-19. Profiling relied on immunoSEQ multiplex PCR, and the TCRdb table lists in-frame clones only, not all of them. The data contain 180,000 or so clones, around four fifths of them singletons. Sequenced material: PBMCs or T cells enriched from blood (not recorded which). All receptors come from a woman in her sixties or seventies who had recovered from COVID-19.

V and J are TRBV2 and TRBJ2-7, with 7 nucleotides matching TRBD1. The germline gives CDR1 SNHLY, CDR2 FYNNEI. The J segment lost 3 bases and the V segment lost 4 bases, leaving 9 bases of the junction unmatched. CDR3 size: 15 residues. This CDR3 is CASSVRTGARYEQYF. Here the CDR3 DNA reads TGTGCCAGCAGTGTAAGGACAGGCGCCCGCTACGAGCAGTACTTC.

The rearrangement uses TRBV15 and TRBJ2-3; D perhaps matches TRBD2 (6 bases). The germline V gene encodes CDR1 LNHNV and CDR2 YYDKDF (reference sequence). The germline V and J ends were trimmed by 3 bases and 2 bases, with 6 bases remaining between them. The CDR3 spans 13 residues. In nucleotides, the CDR3 is TGTGCCACCAGCAGGGACTACACAGATACGCAGTATTTT. This gives the protein CATSRDYTDTQYF.

V usage is TRBV9 and J usage is TRBJ1-1, with 7 bases lining up with TRBD1. V lost 4 bases and J lost 2; bases outside the gene matches: 14. Germline lookup yields CDR1 SGDLS and CDR2 YYNGEE. This CDR3 spans 17 amino acids. The chain's CDR3 is CASSLVQGDLSNTEAFF. The CDR3 coding sequence is TGTGCCAGCAGCCTCGTCCAGGGGGATCTTTCTAACACTGAAGCTTTCTTT.

The chain links TRBV3-1 (or the pseudogene TRBV3-2) to TRBJ1-3; D is undetermined. CDR3 size: 17 residues. The germline V gene has CDR1 LGHDT and CDR2 YNNKEL (reference sequence). Trimming took off 1 base at V and 0 bases at J, with 13 bases between the two ends. The CDR3 DNA sequence: TGTGCCAGCAGCCAAGCCCGAGGGATTTTCTCTGGAAACACCATATATTTT. This codes for CASSQARGIFSGNTIYF.